Following are 5 T cell receptor beta chains from one sample sequenced in a study of T cell responses to AZD1222 COVID-19 vaccine. The assay was immunoSEQ multiplex PCR, and TCRdb's table has in-frame clones only and misses some. The sample contains 55,000 to 65,000 clones, approximately 85% of which appear only once. The sequencing used peripheral blood, collected on day 0 of AZD1222 vaccination. These receptor sequences come from an adult in good health.

This clone was seen a handful of times. The CDR3 bases are TGTGCCAGCAGCCACGGGACAGGGAGACCGGTGGTCCGTCAGCCCCAGCATTTT. Its protein is CASSHGTGRPVVRQPQHF. V gene TRBV5-8 combines with J gene TRBJ1-5; 9 bases agree with TRBD1. The CDR3 covers 18 residues. Per germline, CDR1 SGHTS and CDR2 YDEGEE. The junction had 17 bases not matched to a gene; V was cut back by 4 bases and J by 6 bases.

Comments on this clone: The same CDR3 arises from other DNA sequences in this sample as well. The rearrangement links TRBV29-1 to TRBJ1-5; D remains ambiguous. CDR1 is SQVTM and CDR2 is ANQGSEA in the germline V gene. The length of the CDR3 is 13 residues. The ends were cut back, 4 bases at V and 5 bases at J, with 12 bases in the middle. This CDR3 reads CSVGTGDDQPQHF. CDR3 bases: TGCAGCGTTGGGACTGGCGACGATCAGCCCCAGCATTTT.

V and J are TRBV7-9 and TRBJ2-7, with D unresolved. V gave up 5 bases and J gave up 6 bases, with 11 bases separating them. The CDR3 consists of 12 residues. Germline V gene sequence: CDR1 SEHNR, CDR2 FQNEAQ (reference sequence). The CDR3 coding sequence is TGTGCCAGCAGCAAGAATTCCGGCGAGCAGTACTTC. This encodes CASSKNSGEQYF.

V is TRBV28 and J is TRBJ1-5, with 7 bases lining up with TRBD1. V shed 5 bases and J 0 bases; nucleotides not matched to a gene: 7. CDR1 and CDR2 (germline): MDHEN, SYDVKM. This CDR3 is 16 amino acids long. The chain's CDR3 is CASSPRTGDSNQPQHF. CDR3 nucleotide sequence: TGTGCCAGCAGTCCGAGGACAGGCGATAGCAATCAGCCCCAGCATTTT.

The chain recombines TRBV2 with TRBJ2-2; possibly TRBD2 for D (5 bases). Germline V gene data show CDR1 as SNHLY and CDR2 as FYNNEI. This CDR3 contains 14 residues. V lost 6 bases, J lost 3 bases, and 11 bases lay in between. The CDR3 nucleotides read TGTGCCAGCAGGTACACTAGAGACACCGGGGAGCTGTTTTTT. Translating it yields CASRYTRDTGELFF.